This T cell receptor beta chain was identified in a study of T cells after yellow fever vaccination. Study-wide context: Preparation used SMART-Seq v4 Ultra Low Input for the low-cell-number fractions.

Concerning this clonotype itself: The antigen remains undetermined.

General study points: Repertoires obtained by FACS sorting could include abundant clonotypes that entered as contaminants from the bulk population. The appearance of a small share of clonotypes in both CD4 and CD8 compartments was observed.

The CDR3 loop spans 13 amino acids. Trimming removed 7 bases at V and 3 bases at J, with 10 bases between. Germline-derived CDR1 and CDR2 are MNHNY and SVGAGI (reference sequence). By 5'RACE template switching, TCR cDNA was produced, with a universal primer site and UMIs added in the process. Via MiXCR, TCRdb re-called the 5' RACE reads, giving one row per CDR3 protein. The sample includes fewer than 650,000 distinct CDR3 sequences, 21% of them seen just once. The clonotype was recovered from a man younger than 30 who received the YFV17D yellow fever vaccine. This chain links TRBV6-6 with TRBJ1-5; D uncertain. Sample: PBMCs, taken approximately 22 days after the first yellow fever vaccination. The CDR3 reads CASMPQLNQPQHF. In DNA form, the CDR3 reads TGTGCCAGCATGCCACAGCTCAATCAGCCCCAGCATTTT.